The T cell receptor beta chain described here comes from a study of molecular identifiers for immune sequencing clone quantification. Study outcomes and limitations: Clones that exceeded 20 RNA copies held over 97% of effector molecules, yet under 1% in naive cells.

The CDR3 consists of 15 residues. V was trimmed by 6 bases and J by 5 bases, leaving 19 bases between them. This clonotype was detected many times. Its antigen is unknown. MiXCR, applied by TCRdb to the PCR reads, yields one record per CDR3 protein. The repertoire has tens of thousands of distinct CDR3 sequences, about a sixth of them found once; the top ten carry about 1.5%. The source of this sequence is a human donor in good health. Some libraries in this study had Jurkat cell RNA spiked in. V is TRBV12-3 or TRBV12-4 and J is TRBJ1-1; D gene uncertain. The sequenced sample was naive CD8+ T cells from blood, with Jurkat cell RNA spiked in. Subset specified: FACS-sorted CD8+CD4-CCR7+CD45RA+ naive T cells. The CDR3 DNA follows: TGTGCCAGCAGATACCCCGGCCAACCGGGGACTGAAGCTTTCTTT. Its protein is CASRYPGQPGTEAFF.